This TCR beta chain was found in a study of cytomegalovirus exposure and HLA in healthy donors. Study-wide context: Roughly 80 million unique TCRs from HLA-typed donors made up an early data release.

Note on this clone: What it recognizes is unknown.

Germline CDR1 is GTSNPN and CDR2 is SVGIG (reference sequence). The CDR3 has 14 amino acids. V lost 4 bases and J 6 bases, leaving 16 bases between the germline ends. It was with 60 Vbeta and 13 Jbeta primers that the PCR ran. TCRdb keeps only in-frame clones here, not all; method: immunoSEQ multiplex PCR. This table has around 200,000 clones, roughly 80% appearing once. Study results and caveats: A previous analysis found most TCR beta V segments productive roughly 87% or roughly 30% of the time. Specificity for CMV antigens was confirmed in vitro for a few of the CMV-associated chains. Reports indicated that the classifier achieved high specificity and sensitivity in diagnosing cytomegalovirus status.

The sequence derives from a man aged 45-65 years in good health and CMV-seronegative. The chain joins TRBV30 to TRBJ1-3; D unclear. Sequencing was done on a sample of PBMCs. The CDR3 region is CAWNRGMVENTIYF. The CDR3 DNA sequence: TGTGCCTGGAACCGGGGAATGGTGGAAAACACCATATATTTT.